This TCR beta chain was observed in a study of blood T cell repertoires in COVID-19. In the study overall: The United States, Italy and Spain provided the acute and convalescent COVID-19 samples. Sources were T cells, B-cell-depleted T cells, or PBMCs; the material itself was cDNA or gDNA.

Per the authors' pipeline: Reference gene primer amplification gave nucleated cell count estimates. Sequenced by immunoSEQ multiplex PCR; TCRdb stores in-frame clones only, minus some. That table furnishes V, J and clone size, whereas the DNA furnished D and trimming. The sample lists tens of thousands of clones; about 85% were seen once. Germline V gene lookup returns CDR1 GTSNPN and CDR2 SVGIG (reference sequence). V shed 1 base and J 4 bases; nucleotides not matched to a gene: 7. The CDR3 length is 15 residues. The chain recombines TRBV30 with TRBJ1-3, with 7 bases lining up with TRBD1. Sequencing was done on a sample of peripheral blood. This clonotype was sampled from a woman older than 75 with acute or convalescent COVID-19. CDR3 in DNA: TGTGCCTGGAGTGCGCAGGGGGTTTCGGGAAACACCATATATTTT. Protein product: CAWSAQGVSGNTIYF.